This passage covers 16 T cell receptor beta chains from one sample sequenced in a study of T cell repertoires in cytomegalovirus infection. TCRdb analysed the reads with MiXCR anew, one entry per CDR3 protein. The sample includes almost 550,000 distinct CDR3 sequences, 16% of them seen just once. Sequenced sample: CD8+ T cells from PBMCs. The receptors were gathered from a human donor in good health (CMV status not recorded). Some clones in this sample may be carry-over from other donors' samples.

The table lists this clonotype with a few counts. The chain employs TRBV19 and TRBJ1-5; 7 bases fit TRBD1. The junction had 6 bases not matched to a gene; V was cut back by 3 bases and J by 4 bases. CDR3 length: 15 residues. The germline gives CDR1 LNHDA, CDR2 SQIVND (reference sequence). CDR3 loop: CASSMYRGPNQPQHF. The CDR3 DNA sequence: TGTGCCAGTAGTATGTACAGGGGACCAAATCAGCCCCAGCATTTT.

This chain links TRBV4-1 with TRBJ2-7; 7 nucleotides align to TRBD2. CDR1 MGHRA and CDR2 YSYEKL come from the germline V gene. The junction had 14 bases not matched to a gene; V was cut back by 8 bases and J by 4 bases. The CDR3 has 15 amino acids. The CDR3 sequence: CASSSLAGVGYEQYF. CDR3 bases: TGCGCCAGCTCTTCGTTGGCGGGAGTCGGTTACGAGCAGTACTTC.

This clonotype showed up many times. This chain joins TRBV12-3 or TRBV12-4 and TRBJ2-5; 9 bases fit TRBD2. The CDR3 covers 15 residues. With V trimmed by 2 bases and J by 4 bases, 5 bases remained unmatched. The CDR3 loop reads CASSLSSGRRETQYF. CDR3 in DNA: TGTGCCAGCAGTTTATCCAGCGGGAGGAGAGAGACCCAGTACTTC.

In its sample, this clonotype was seen many times. The V call is TRBV12-3 or TRBV12-4, the J call TRBJ2-1; D gene unclear. V lost 8 bases to trimming and J lost 0 bases, with 11 bases between them. The CDR3 is made up of 14 amino acids. The CDR3 nucleotides are TGTGCCAGCCCCTTCGCCCTCTCCTACAATGAGCAGTTCTTC. As protein: CASPFALSYNEQFF.

Concerning this clonotype: It may be a read error: a sequence one base away is much more abundant. The genes are TRBV6-6 and TRBJ2-1; D remains ambiguous. In germline, CDR1 is MNHNY, CDR2 SVGAGI (reference sequence). The ends were cut back, 6 bases at V and 6 bases at J, with 6 bases in the middle. The CDR3 has 11 residues. In nucleotides, the CDR3 is TGTGCCAGCAGGTACCCCAATGAGCAGTTCTTC. Translated, it gives CASRYPNEQFF.

In the case of this clonotype: A single base separates this from a much larger clone, so it may be a read error. The rearrangement links TRBV4-1 to TRBJ1-1, with TRBD1 identical over 7 bases. The germline V gene has CDR1 MGHRA and CDR2 YSYEKL. V shed 3 bases and J 6 bases; nucleotides not matched to a gene: 10. This CDR3 has 15 residues. CDR3 coding DNA: TGCGCCAGCAGCCAGGCAGGAAAGGGGGCGCCTGAAGCTTTCTTT. As protein: CASSQAGKGAPEAFF.

This chain links TRBV4-2 with TRBJ2-2; 8 bases align to TRBD2. The CDR3 is 15 residues long. Germline trimming cut 5 bases from V and 6 bases from J; bases unmatched to any gene: 8. Germline V gives CDR1 LGHNA, CDR2 YNFKEQ. The CDR3 sequence is CASSSTLTSAGELFF. DNA of the CDR3: TGTGCCAGCAGCTCAACCCTGACTAGCGCCGGGGAGCTGTTTTTT.

Details on this clonotype: This may stem from a read error, because a much larger clone lies one nucleotide away. Without the conserved terminal phenylalanine or tryptophan, this CDR3 likely stems from a read error. This chain connects TRBV11-2 to TRBJ2-1; TRBD1 or TRBD2 may be the D gene (7 bases each). The CDR3 length is 15 residues. Germline V gene lookup returns CDR1 SGHAT and CDR2 FQNNGV. Trimming left V 5 bases short and J 6 bases short, with 17 bases between. CDR3 bases: TGTGCCAGCAGCGACCCAGACAGGGAGGGCAATGAGCAGTTCTTA. This translates into CASSDPDREGNEQFL.

The chain has TRBV5-4 and TRBJ1-2; TRBD1 aligns across 9 bases. The V and J ends lost 3 bases and 1 base, in that order; junction bases with no gene match: 10. The CDR3 has 17 amino acids. Germline loops: CDR1 SGHNT, CDR2 YYREEE (reference sequence). CDR3 nucleotides: TGTGCCAGCAGCTACCCGGGACAGGGCACTGTTAACTATGGCTACACCTTC. Protein: CASSYPGQGTVNYGYTF.

The rearrangement links TRBV27 to TRBJ2-6; no reliable D call. Germline V gene sequence: CDR1 MNHEY, CDR2 SMNVEV (reference sequence). The CDR3 sequence is 15 residues long. V dropped 3 bases and J dropped 4 bases, with 10 bases sitting between them. The CDR3 bases are TGTGCCAGCAGTTTGGATAGGGCGGGGGCCAACGTCCTGACTTTC. Protein sequence: CASSLDRAGANVLTF.

This clonotype was observed a few times. The chain couples TRBV9 to TRBJ1-2; D remains unclear. Germline V CDR1 and CDR2: SGDLS, YYNGEE. The CDR3 is 11 residues long. Trimming cost V 0 bases and J 13 bases, with 10 bases left between them. This CDR3 is CASSVGEGLTF. The CDR3 region has the DNA TGTGCCAGCAGCGTAGGGGAGGGCCTCACCTTC.

In regard to this clonotype: Germline is not matched at one junction end, which may reflect a read error. This chain links TRBV4-1 with TRBJ2-1, with TRBD2 matching over 8 bases. CDR1 and CDR2 from the germline V gene are MGHRA and YSYEKL. The CDR3 consists of 15 residues. The CDR3 region is CASSQVSGSSGEKFF. The CDR3 DNA is TGCGCCAGCAGCCAAGTGAGCGGGAGTAGCGGTGAGAAGTTCTTC.

In its sample, this clonotype was seen many times. The genes are TRBV7-9 and TRBJ2-1; D remains ambiguous. The CDR3 spans 16 residues. V lost 5 bases to trimming and J lost 5 bases, with 19 bases between them. CDR1 and CDR2 (germline): SEHNR, FQNEAQ (reference sequence). In nucleotides, the CDR3 is TGTGCCAGCAGCCAACCACTAAGGACGGACGACAATGAGCAGTTCTTC. Translating gives CASSQPLRTDDNEQFF.

This clonotype was counted many times. CDR3 nucleotides: TGTGCCAGCAGTGAGTGGCTAGCGGGAGGAACGATTCAAGAGACCCAGTACTTC. As protein: CASSEWLAGGTIQETQYF. The chain recombines TRBV2 with TRBJ2-5; 11 nucleotides match TRBD2. The germline CDR1 and CDR2 sequences are SNHLY and FYNNEI. Unmatched junction bases numbered 11, after V lost 3 bases and J lost 2 bases. This CDR3 has 18 amino acids.

The CDR3 here is CASSEKLAGDQETQYF. The CDR3 nucleotides read TGTGCCAGCAGTGAAAAACTAGCGGGGGACCAAGAGACCCAGTACTTC. V and J are TRBV6-1 and TRBJ2-5; 11 nucleotides agree with TRBD2. Germline V gives CDR1 MNHNS, CDR2 SASEGT. With 2 bases clipped from V and 0 bases from J, the junction kept 2 bases outside the gene matches. The CDR3 loop spans 16 amino acids.

To note about this clonotype: With a much larger clone just one base away, this may be a read error. V gene TRBV12-3 or TRBV12-4 combines with J gene TRBJ2-7; 9 bases fit TRBD1. The CDR3 is 16 residues long. V gave up 6 bases and J gave up 3 bases; unmatched junction bases: 12. CDR3 sequence (DNA): TGTGCCAGCAGACCTGCCCGGGACAGGGATTACTACGAGCAGTACTTC. Its protein is CASRPARDRDYYEQYF.